This T cell receptor (beta chain) was sequenced for a study of blood T cells in healthy people across ages. A second PCR of about 6 to 11 cycles used a sample-barcoded 5' primer and a J-beta primer mix. All cDNA molecules were each tagged by a template-switch adaptor with 12 random nucleotides. One entry per CDR3 protein results from TCRdb running MiXCR on the 5' RACE reads. The table records around 990,000 distinct CDR3 sequences, around two fifths of them present only once. The CDR3 has 16 residues. Germline lookup yields CDR1 SNHLY and CDR2 FYNNEI. V trimming: 6 bases; J trimming: 3 bases; junction bases outside the gene matches: 6. This clonotype was detected a few times. Its specificity is unknown. Points from the study as a whole: CMV status of donors was unknown, possibly confounding expanded clonotype changes. Long-lived donors had more naive CD4+ cells and higher diversity than aged donors.

The sequence derives from a man younger than 30 in good health. This chain uses TRBV2 with TRBJ2-3, with 13 bases lining up with TRBD2. Sequenced material: blood. The DNA for the CDR3 is TGTGCCAGCAGAAGAACGACTAGCGGGGGGACAGATACGCAGTATTTT. Encoded protein: CASRRTTSGGTDTQYF.